The present entry profiles one TCR beta chain with its context. V shed 5 bases, J shed 7 bases, and the junction held 6 bases outside the gene matches. The CDR3 contains 13 residues. Germline CDR1 is SGHTA and CDR2 is FQGNSA. These data originate in a study of blood T cell repertoires in COVID-19. Study overall: Italy, Spain and the United States were the sources of the convalescent and acute COVID-19 samples.

The protocol was immunoSEQ multiplex PCR, while the TCRdb copy is restricted to in-frame clones and leaves out a portion. This table holds some 490,000 clones, 70% to 90% found once. This receptor was identified in a human donor in a cohort sampled during active COVID-19. V usage is TRBV7-2 and J usage is TRBJ1-2, with 8 bases identical to TRBD1. Sequencing was done on a sample of peripheral blood. CDR3 residues: CASSPQGAGGYTF. CDR3 coding DNA: TGTGCCAGCAGCCCCCAGGGGGCTGGTGGCTACACCTTC.